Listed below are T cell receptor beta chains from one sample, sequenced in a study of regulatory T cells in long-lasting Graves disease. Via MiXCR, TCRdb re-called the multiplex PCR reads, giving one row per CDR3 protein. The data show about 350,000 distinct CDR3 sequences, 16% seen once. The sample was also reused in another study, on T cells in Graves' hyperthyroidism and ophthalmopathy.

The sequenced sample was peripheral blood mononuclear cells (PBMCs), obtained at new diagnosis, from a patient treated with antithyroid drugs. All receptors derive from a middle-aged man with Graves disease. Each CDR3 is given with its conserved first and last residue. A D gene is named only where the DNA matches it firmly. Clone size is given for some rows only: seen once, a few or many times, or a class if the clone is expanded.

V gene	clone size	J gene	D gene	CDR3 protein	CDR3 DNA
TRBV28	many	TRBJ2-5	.	CASSLEMGAGTETQYF	TGTGCCAGCAGTTTGGAAATGGGGGCGGGCACAGAGACCCAGTACTTC
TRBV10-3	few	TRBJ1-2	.	CAITQGNYGYTF	TGTGCCATCACGCAGGGGAACTATGGCTACACCTTC
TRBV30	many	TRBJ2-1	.	CAWCRDSYNEQFF	TGTGCCTGGTGCCGGGACTCCTACAATGAGCAGTTCTTC
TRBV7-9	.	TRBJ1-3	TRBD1	CASSLRPGQLSGNTIYF	TGTGCCAGCAGCCTCAGGCCGGGACAGCTCTCTGGAAACACCATATATTTT
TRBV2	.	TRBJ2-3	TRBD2	CASRATTSGKTDTQYF	TGTGCCAGCAGGGCGACGACTAGCGGGAAAACAGATACGCAGTATTTT
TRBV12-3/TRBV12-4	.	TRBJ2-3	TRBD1	CASSLGQGVDTQYF	TGTGCCAGCAGTTTAGGACAGGGGGTCGATACGCAGTATTTT
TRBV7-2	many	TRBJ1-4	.	CASSLVTGNEKLFF	TGTGCCAGCAGCTTAGTGACGGGAAATGAAAAACTGTTTTTT
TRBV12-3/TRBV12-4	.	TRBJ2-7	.	CASSFGQAHEQYF	TGTGCCAGCAGTTTCGGCCAAGCCCACGAGCAGTACTTC
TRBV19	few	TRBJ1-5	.	CASSAVRGQPQHF	TGTGCCAGTAGCGCAGTAAGGGGTCAGCCCCAGCATTTT
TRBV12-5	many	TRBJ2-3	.	CASGLVPWDRVFVTDTQYF	TGTGCTAGTGGTTTGGTACCATGGGACCGCGTTTTTGTCACAGATACGCAGTATTTT
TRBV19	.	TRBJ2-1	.	CASSMGFKLAQDNEQFF	TGTGCCAGTAGTATGGGTTTCAAACTAGCACAAGACAATGAGCAGTTCTTC
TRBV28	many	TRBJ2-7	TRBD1	CASRTGTELPEQYF	TGTGCCAGCAGGACCGGGACAGAGCTACCCGAGCAGTACTTC
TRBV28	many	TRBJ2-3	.	CASSHTGPDTQYF	TGTGCCAGCAGCCATACAGGGCCAGATACGCAGTATTTT
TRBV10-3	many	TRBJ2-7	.	CAIMTGAYEQYF	TGTGCCATAATGACAGGAGCCTACGAGCAGTACTTC
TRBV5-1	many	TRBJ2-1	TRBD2	CASSRGSGGFSYNEQFF	TGCGCCAGCAGCCGTGGTAGCGGGGGGTTCTCCTACAATGAGCAGTTCTTC
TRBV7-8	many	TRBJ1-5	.	CASSLSYGGSNQPQHF	TGTGCCAGCAGCTTAAGTTATGGGGGTAGCAATCAGCCCCAGCATTTT
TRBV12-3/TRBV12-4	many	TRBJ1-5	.	CASRRGRGWQPQHF	TGTGCCAGCAGGCGGGGACGGGGCTGGCAGCCCCAGCATTTT
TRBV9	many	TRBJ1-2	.	CASSAGTDDGYTF	TGTGCCAGCAGCGCCGGGACGGATGATGGCTACACCTTC
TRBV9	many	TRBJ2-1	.	CASSHGTGNNEQFF	TGTGCCAGCAGCCATGGAACTGGGAACAATGAGCAGTTCTTC
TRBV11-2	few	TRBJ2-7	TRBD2	CASTIAGGAYEQYF	TGTGCCAGCACCATAGCGGGGGGTGCCTACGAGCAGTACTTC
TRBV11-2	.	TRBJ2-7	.	CASSPNRGGYEQYF	TGTGCCAGCAGTCCAAACAGGGGAGGTTACGAGCAGTACTTC
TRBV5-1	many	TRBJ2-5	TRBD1	CASSLFTTGAGETQYF	TGCGCCAGCAGCTTGTTCACGACAGGGGCCGGCGAGACCCAGTACTTC
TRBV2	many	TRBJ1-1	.	CASSGTVEGSSTEAFF	TGTGCCAGCAGTGGGACGGTCGAGGGAAGTAGCACTGAAGCTTTCTTT
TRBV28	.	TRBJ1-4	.	CASSLATAATNEKLFF	TGTGCCAGCAGTTTAGCCACAGCTGCAACTAATGAAAAACTGTTTTTT
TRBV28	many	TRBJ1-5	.	CASRGGGSNQPQHF	TGTGCCAGCAGGGGTGGGGGTAGCAATCAGCCCCAGCATTTT
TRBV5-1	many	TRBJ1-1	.	CASKPGTTNTEAFF	TGCGCCAGCAAACCAGGGACAACGAACACTGAAGCTTTCTTT
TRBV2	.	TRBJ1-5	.	CASSGVRQPQHF	TGTGCCAGCAGTGGAGTTCGGCAGCCCCAGCATTTT
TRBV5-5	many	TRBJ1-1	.	CASSLAGADTEAFF	TGTGCCAGCAGCTTGGCAGGGGCGGACACTGAAGCTTTCTTT
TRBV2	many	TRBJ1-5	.	CASSEGGAQPQHF	TGTGCCAGCAGTGAAGGGGGGGCCCAGCCCCAGCATTTT
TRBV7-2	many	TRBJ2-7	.	CASSRERRNEQYF	TGTGCCAGCTCCCGAGAAAGGCGGAACGAGCAGTACTTC
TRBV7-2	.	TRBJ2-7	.	CASSLVGGLLVYEQYF	TGTGCCAGCAGCTTAGTCGGCGGGCTCCTGGTCTACGAGCAGTACTTC